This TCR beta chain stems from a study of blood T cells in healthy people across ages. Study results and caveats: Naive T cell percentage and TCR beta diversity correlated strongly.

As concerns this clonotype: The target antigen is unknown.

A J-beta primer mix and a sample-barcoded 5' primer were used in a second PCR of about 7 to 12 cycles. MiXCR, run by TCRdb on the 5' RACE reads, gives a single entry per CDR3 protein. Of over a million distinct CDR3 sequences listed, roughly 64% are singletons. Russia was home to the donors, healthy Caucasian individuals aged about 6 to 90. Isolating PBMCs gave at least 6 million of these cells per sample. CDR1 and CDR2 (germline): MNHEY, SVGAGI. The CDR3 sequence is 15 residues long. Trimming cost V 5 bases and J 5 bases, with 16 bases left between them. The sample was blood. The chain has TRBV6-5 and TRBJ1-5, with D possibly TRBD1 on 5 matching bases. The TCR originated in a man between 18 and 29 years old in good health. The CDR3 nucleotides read TGTGCCAGCAGTCGATCCGGGCCGGGGGATCAGCCCCAGCATTTT. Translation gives CASSRSGPGDQPQHF.